One TCR beta chain is described in this entry. What it binds is not known. The data derive from a study of T cells after yellow fever vaccination. The study, taken as a whole, reports: Abundant clonotypes from the bulk population could get into FACS-sorted repertoires as contaminants. The appearance of a small share of clonotypes in both CD4 and CD8 compartments was observed. Clones from primary vaccination mostly reappeared after the booster (less than 98% CD4, around 90% CD8).

Conversion of TCR transcripts into cDNA relied on 5'RACE template switching, which added a universal primer site and UMIs. Via MiXCR, TCRdb re-called the 5' RACE reads, giving one row per CDR3 protein. The sample holds 250,000 to 300,000 distinct CDR3 sequences; approximately 5.2% are singletons and the top ten take roughly 3.3%. The CDR3 has 13 residues. The V end lost 0 bases, the J end lost 8 bases, and 11 bases lay between the germline ends. CDR1 is SGHNT, CDR2 YYREEE, per germline (reference sequence). The sequence came from a man aged 18 to 29 who received the YFV17D yellow fever vaccine. V is TRBV5-4 and J is TRBJ1-1, with D hard to call. This sample comprised CD4+ T cells sorted from PBMCs, obtained on the day of the yellow fever booster vaccination. The CDR3 sequence: CASSLGQLGEAFF. The DNA of the CDR3 is TGTGCCAGCAGCTTGGGGCAGCTCGGGGAAGCTTTCTTT.